This TCR beta chain was identified in a study of T cell responses to AZD1222 COVID-19 vaccine. General study points: In all cases, repertoires were sampled only after the peak T cell response.

Trimming removed 5 bases from V and 3 bases from J, with 10 bases in between. Germline V gene data show CDR1 as SGHTA and CDR2 as FQGTGA. The CDR3 length is 13 residues. Method: immunoSEQ multiplex PCR; TCRdb's copy keeps in-frame clones and lacks some. The sample lists about 120,000 clones; approximately 94% were seen once. About this clone: Its antigen is unidentified.

The source of this sequence is an adult who received the AZD1222 COVID-19 vaccine. The rearrangement uses TRBV7-3 and TRBJ1-1; a possible D gene is TRBD1 (5 bases). The sample consisted of peripheral blood, taken 28 days after the second AZD1222 dose. The CDR3 coding sequence is TGTGCCAGCAGCCGTGGGGGGGACACTGAAGCTTTCTTT. Its translation is CASSRGGDTEAFF.